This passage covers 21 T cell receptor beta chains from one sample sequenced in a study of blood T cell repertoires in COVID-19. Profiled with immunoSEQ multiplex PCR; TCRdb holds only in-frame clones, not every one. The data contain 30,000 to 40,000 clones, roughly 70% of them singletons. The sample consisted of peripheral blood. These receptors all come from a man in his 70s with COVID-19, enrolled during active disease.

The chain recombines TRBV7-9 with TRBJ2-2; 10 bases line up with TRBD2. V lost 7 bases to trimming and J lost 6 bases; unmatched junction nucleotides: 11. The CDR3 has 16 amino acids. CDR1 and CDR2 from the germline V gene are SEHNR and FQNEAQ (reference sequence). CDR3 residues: CASNGPGLAIPGELFF. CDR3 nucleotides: TGTGCCAGCAACGGTCCGGGACTAGCGATTCCCGGGGAGCTGTTTTTT.

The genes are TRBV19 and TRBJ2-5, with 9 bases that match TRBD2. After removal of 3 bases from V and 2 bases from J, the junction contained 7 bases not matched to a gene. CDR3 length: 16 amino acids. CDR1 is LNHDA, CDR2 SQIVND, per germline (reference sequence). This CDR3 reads CASSILPSGGQETQYF. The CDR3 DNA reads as TGTGCCAGTAGTATTCTTCCCAGCGGGGGGCAAGAGACCCAGTACTTC.

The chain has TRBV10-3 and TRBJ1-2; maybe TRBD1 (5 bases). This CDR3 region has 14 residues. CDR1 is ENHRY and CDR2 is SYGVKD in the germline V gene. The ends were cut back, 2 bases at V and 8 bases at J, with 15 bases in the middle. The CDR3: CAISETGQAKGYTF. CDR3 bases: TGTGCCATCAGTGAGACAGGTCAAGCGAAAGGCTACACCTTC.

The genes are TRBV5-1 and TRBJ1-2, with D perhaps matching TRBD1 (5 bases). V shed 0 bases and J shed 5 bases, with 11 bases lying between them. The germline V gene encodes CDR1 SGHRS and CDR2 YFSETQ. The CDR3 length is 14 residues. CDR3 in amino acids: CASSLEQVGYGYTF. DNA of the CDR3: TGCGCCAGCAGCTTGGAACAGGTGGGGTATGGCTACACCTTC.

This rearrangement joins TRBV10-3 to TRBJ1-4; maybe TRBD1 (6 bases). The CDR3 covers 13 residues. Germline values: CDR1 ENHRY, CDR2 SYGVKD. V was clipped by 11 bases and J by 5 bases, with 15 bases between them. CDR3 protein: CAAKRTENEKLFF. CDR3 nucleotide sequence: TGTGCCGCCAAGAGGACAGAAAATGAAAAACTGTTTTTT.

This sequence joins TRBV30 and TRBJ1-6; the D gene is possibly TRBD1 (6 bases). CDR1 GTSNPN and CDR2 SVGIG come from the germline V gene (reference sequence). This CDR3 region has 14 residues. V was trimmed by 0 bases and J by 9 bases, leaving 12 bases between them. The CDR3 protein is CAWSVQQGSSPLHF. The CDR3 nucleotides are TGTGCCTGGAGTGTACAACAGGGCAGTTCACCCCTCCACTTT.

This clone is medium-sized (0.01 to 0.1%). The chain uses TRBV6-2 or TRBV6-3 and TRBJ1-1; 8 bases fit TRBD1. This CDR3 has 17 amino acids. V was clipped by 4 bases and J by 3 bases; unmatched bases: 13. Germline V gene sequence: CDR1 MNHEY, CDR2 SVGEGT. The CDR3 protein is CASSFPGQGNLDTEAFF. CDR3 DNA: TGTGCCAGCAGTTTCCCCGGACAGGGAAATTTGGACACTGAAGCTTTCTTT.

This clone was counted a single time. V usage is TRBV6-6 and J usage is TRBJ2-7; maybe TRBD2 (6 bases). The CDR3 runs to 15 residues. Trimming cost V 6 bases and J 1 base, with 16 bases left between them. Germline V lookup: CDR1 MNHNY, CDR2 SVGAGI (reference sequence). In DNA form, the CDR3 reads TGTGCCAGCAGCCCCCCGGGACTGGGATCCTACGAGCAGTACTTC. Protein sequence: CASSPPGLGSYEQYF.

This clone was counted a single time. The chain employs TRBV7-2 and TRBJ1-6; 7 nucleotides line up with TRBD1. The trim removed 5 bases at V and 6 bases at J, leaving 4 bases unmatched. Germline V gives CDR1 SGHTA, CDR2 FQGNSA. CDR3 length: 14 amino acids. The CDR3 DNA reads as TGTGCCAGCAGCCAACAGGGGTTTAATTCACCCCTCCACTTT. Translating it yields CASSQQGFNSPLHF.

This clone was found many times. CDR3 residues: CASSLGGHNEQFF. The DNA for the CDR3 is TGTGCCAGCAGCTTAGGGGGGCACAATGAGCAGTTCTTC. The rearrangement uses TRBV11-3 and TRBJ2-1; tentative D call: TRBD1 (6 bases). The V and J ends lost 1 base and 5 bases respectively, with 6 bases between them. The CDR3 runs to 13 residues. CDR1 and CDR2 (germline): SGHNT, YENEEA.

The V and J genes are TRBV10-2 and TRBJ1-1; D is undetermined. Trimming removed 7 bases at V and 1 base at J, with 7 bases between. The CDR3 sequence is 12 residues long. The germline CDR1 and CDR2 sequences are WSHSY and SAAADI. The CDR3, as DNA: TGCGCCAGCAAATGGCCGAACACTGAAGCTTTCTTT. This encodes CASKWPNTEAFF.

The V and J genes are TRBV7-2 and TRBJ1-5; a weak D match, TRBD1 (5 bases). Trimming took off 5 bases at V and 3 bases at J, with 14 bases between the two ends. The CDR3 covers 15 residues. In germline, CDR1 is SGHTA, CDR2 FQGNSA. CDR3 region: CASSPDITFNQPQHF. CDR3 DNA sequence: TGTGCCAGCAGCCCGGACATTACCTTCAATCAGCCCCAGCATTTT.

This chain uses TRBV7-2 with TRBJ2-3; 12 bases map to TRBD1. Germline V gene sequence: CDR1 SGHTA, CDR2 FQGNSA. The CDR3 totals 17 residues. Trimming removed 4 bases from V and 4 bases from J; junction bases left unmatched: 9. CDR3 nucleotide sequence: TGTGCCAGCAGCTCCCTGGGACAGGGGGCGAGGGCAGATACGCAGTATTTT. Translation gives CASSSLGQGARADTQYF.

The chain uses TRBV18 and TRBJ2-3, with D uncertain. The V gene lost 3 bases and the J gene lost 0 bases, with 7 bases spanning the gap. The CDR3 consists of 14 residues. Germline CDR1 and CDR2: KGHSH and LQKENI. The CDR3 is CASSPTGSTDTQYF. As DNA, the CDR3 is TGTGCCAGCTCACCGACCGGGAGCACAGATACGCAGTATTTT.

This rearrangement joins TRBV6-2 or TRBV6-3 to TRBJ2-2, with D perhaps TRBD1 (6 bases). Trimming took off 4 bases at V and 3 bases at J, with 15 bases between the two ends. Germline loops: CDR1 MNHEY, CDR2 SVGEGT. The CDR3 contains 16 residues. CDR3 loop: CASSFTRWTDTGELFF. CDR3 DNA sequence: TGTGCCAGCAGTTTTACCCGGTGGACAGACACCGGGGAGCTGTTTTTT.

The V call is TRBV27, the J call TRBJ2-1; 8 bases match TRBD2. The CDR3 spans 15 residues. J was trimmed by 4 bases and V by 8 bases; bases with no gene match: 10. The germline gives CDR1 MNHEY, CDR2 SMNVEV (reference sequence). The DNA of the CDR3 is TGTGCCAGCTCCTTTCGGGGGGGCGGATACAATGAGCAGTTCTTC. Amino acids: CASSFRGGGYNEQFF.

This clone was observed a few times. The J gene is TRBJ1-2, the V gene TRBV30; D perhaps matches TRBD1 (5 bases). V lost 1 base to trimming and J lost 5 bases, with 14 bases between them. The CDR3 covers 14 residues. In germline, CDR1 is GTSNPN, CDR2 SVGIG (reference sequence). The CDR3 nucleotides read TGTGCCTGGAGTGGCCGGGACTCAGAATATGGCTACACCTTC. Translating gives CAWSGRDSEYGYTF.

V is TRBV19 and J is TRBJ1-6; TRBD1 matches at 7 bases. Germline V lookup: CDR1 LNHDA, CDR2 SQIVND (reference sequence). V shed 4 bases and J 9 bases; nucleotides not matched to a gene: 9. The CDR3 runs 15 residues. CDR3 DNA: TGTGCCAGTAGTACGACAGGGATGACGGGTTCACCCCTCCACTTT. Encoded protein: CASSTTGMTGSPLHF.

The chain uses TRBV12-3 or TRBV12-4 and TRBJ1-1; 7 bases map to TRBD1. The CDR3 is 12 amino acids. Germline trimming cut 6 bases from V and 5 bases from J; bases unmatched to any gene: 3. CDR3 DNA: TGTGCCAGCAGCATCAGGGGGACTGAAGCTTTCTTT. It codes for CASSIRGTEAFF.

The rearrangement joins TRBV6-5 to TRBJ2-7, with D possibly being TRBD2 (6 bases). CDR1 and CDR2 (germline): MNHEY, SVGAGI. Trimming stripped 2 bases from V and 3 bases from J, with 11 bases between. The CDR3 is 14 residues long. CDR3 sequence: CASSYGSGVYEQYF. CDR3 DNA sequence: TGTGCCAGCAGTTACGGTAGCGGCGTCTACGAGCAGTACTTC.

For the CDR3, the DNA is TGTGCCAGCAGCCAAGAGGGTAGCGGGAGGGCCGAGACAGATACGCAGTATTTT. Protein sequence: CASSQEGSGRAETDTQYF. The rearrangement joins TRBV4-2 to TRBJ2-3, with 11 positions matching TRBD2. The CDR3 is made up of 18 amino acids. Germline V gene data show CDR1 as LGHNA and CDR2 as YNFKEQ. V was clipped by 0 bases and J by 3 bases; unmatched bases: 8.